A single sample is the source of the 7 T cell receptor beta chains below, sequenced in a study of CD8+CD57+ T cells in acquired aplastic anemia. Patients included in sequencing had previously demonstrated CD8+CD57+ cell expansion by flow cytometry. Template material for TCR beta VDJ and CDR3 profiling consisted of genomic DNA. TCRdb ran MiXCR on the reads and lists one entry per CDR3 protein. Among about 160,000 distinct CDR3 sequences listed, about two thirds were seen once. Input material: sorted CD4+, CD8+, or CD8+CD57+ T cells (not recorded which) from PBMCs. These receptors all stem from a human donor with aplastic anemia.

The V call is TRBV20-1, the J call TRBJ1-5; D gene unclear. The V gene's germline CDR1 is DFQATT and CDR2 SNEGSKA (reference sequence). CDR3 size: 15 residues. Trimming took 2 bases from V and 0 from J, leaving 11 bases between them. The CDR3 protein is CSARPGGSSNQPQHF. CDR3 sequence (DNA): TGCAGTGCTAGACCAGGTGGTAGTAGCAATCAGCCCCAGCATTTT.

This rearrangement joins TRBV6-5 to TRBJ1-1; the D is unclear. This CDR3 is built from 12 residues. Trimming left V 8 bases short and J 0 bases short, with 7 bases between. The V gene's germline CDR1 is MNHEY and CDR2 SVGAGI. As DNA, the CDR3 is TGTGCCAGCGAAGCGGTGAACACTGAAGCTTTCTTT. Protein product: CASEAVNTEAFF.

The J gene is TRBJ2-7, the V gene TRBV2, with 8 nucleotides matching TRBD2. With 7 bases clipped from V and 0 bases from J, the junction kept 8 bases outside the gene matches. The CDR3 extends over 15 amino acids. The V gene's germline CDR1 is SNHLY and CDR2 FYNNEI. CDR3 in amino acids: CASKGFTSGSYEQYF. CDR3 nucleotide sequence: TGTGCCAGCAAGGGCTTTACTAGCGGCTCCTACGAGCAGTACTTC. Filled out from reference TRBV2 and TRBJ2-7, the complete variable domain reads EPEVTQTPSHQVTQMGQEVILRCVPISNHLYFYWYRQILGQKVEFLVSFYNNEISEKSEIFDDQFSVERPDGSNFTLKIRSTKLEDSAMYFCASKGFTSGSYEQYFGPGTRLTVT.

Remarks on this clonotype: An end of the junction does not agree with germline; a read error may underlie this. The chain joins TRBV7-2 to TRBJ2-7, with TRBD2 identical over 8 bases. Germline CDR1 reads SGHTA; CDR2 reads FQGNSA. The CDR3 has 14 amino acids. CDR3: CPSSLLAGNYEQYF. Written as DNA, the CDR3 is TGTCCCAGCAGCTTATTAGCGGGGAACTACGAGCAGTACTTC.

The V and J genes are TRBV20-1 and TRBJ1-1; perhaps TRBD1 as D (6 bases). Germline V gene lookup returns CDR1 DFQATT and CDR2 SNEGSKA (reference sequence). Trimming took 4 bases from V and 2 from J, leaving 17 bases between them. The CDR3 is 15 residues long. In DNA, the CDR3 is TGCAGTGCTAAAAAGATGGACAGTCATAACACTGAAGCTTTCTTT. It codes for CSAKKMDSHNTEAFF.

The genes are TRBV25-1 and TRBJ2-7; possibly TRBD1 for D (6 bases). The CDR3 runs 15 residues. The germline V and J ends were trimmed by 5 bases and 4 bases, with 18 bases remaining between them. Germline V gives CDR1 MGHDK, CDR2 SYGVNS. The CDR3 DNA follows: TGTGCCAGCAGTCCTACCGTTACAGGGTTTTACGAGCAGTACTTC. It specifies CASSPTVTGFYEQYF.

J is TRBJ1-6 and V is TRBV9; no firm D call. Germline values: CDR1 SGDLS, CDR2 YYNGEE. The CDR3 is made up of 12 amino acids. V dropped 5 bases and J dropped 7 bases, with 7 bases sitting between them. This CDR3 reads CASSGRNSPLHF. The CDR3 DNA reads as TGTGCCAGCAGTGGGCGCAATTCACCCCTCCACTTT. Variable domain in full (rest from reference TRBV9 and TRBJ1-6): DSGVTQTPKHLITATGQRVTLRCSPRSGDLSVYWYQQSLDQGLQFLIQYYNGEERAKGNILERFSAQQFPDLHSELNLSSLELGDSALYFCASSGRNSPLHFGNGTRLTVT.